The next 26 T cell receptor beta chains were all read from a single sample in a study of cytomegalovirus exposure and HLA in healthy donors. PCR primers comprised 60 Vbeta and 13 Jbeta primers. Assay used: immunoSEQ multiplex PCR; TCRdb lists only in-frame clones, some missing. The sample lists about 83,000 clones; around 81% were seen once. Sequenced input: PBMCs. The receptor set was obtained from a young man in good health and CMV-seropositive.

The V call is TRBV27, the J call TRBJ1-1; D may be TRBD1 (5 bases). V lost 4 bases to trimming and J lost 5 bases, with 14 bases between them. The germline CDR1 and CDR2 sequences are MNHEY and SMNVEV (reference sequence). The CDR3 loop spans 14 amino acids. The CDR3 here is CASSSGGTGTEAFF. CDR3 bases: TGTGCCAGCAGTTCGGGGGGGACGGGAACTGAAGCTTTCTTT.

This chain links TRBV5-6 with TRBJ1-2; D gene unclear. CDR1 is SGHDT and CDR2 is YYEEEE in the germline V gene. CDR3 length: 14 amino acids. Trimming left V 0 bases short and J 6 bases short, with 12 bases between. The CDR3 region is CASSLGPGPDGYTF. The CDR3 nucleotides are TGTGCCAGCAGCTTGGGCCCGGGTCCGGATGGCTACACCTTC.

This chain uses TRBV11-2 with TRBJ2-7, with 11 bases that match TRBD2. The V gene end was trimmed by 5 bases and the J gene end by 4 bases; junction bases not matched to a gene: 4. CDR1 SGHAT and CDR2 FQNNGV come from the germline V gene. This CDR3 comprises 14 residues. The DNA of the CDR3 is TGTGCCAGCAGCACGACTAGCGGGATTTACGAGCAGTACTTC. Translation: CASSTTSGIYEQYF.

The chain employs TRBV13 and TRBJ2-5, with D unresolved. V was shortened by 7 bases and J by 4 bases, with 16 bases between the two germline ends. This CDR3 is 14 amino acids long. Germline CDR1 is PRHDT and CDR2 is FYEKMQ (reference sequence). DNA of the CDR3: TGTGCCAGCACCCATAGAGGTCAACGAGAGACCCAGTACTTC. This encodes CASTHRGQRETQYF.

This clone has only a few counts. J is TRBJ1-4 and V is TRBV4-1, with TRBD1 identical over 9 bases. The CDR3 length is 15 residues. After removal of 5 bases from V and 7 bases from J, the junction contained 8 bases not matched to a gene. Germline-derived CDR1 and CDR2 are MGHRA and YSYEKL. The CDR3 loop is CASSSPGQGVEKLFF. For the CDR3, the DNA is TGCGCCAGCAGCTCACCGGGACAGGGTGTTGAAAAACTGTTTTTT.

This chain uses TRBV6-1 with TRBJ2-3, with TRBD2 as a possible D gene (6 bases). This CDR3 comprises 14 residues. Trimming took off 1 base at V and 4 bases at J, with 9 bases between the two ends. Germline CDR1 reads MNHNS; CDR2 reads SASEGT. The CDR3 DNA is TGTGCCAGCAGTGAAGTTGGAGGGGCAGATACGCAGTATTTT. It is translated as CASSEVGGADTQYF.

Here the CDR3 DNA reads TGTGCCAGCAGTGAGCCGGGACTAGCGGGAGCAGATACGCAGTATTTT. Protein: CASSEPGLAGADTQYF. The genes are TRBV6-1 and TRBJ2-3; 14 bases are a match to TRBD2. Per the germline V gene, CDR1 is MNHNS and CDR2 is SASEGT. The CDR3 loop spans 16 amino acids. V lost 3 bases to trimming and J lost 4 bases; unmatched junction nucleotides: 3.

This clone was found a few times. The chain couples TRBV5-8 to TRBJ2-3, with 10 bases that match TRBD2. CDR3 size: 15 residues. Per germline, CDR1 SGHTS and CDR2 YDEGEE. Trimming removed 4 bases from V and 1 base from J; junction bases left unmatched: 3. CDR3 sequence (DNA): TGTGCCAGCAGCCCCGGACTAGCGGGCACAGATACGCAGTATTTT. It encodes CASSPGLAGTDTQYF.

The gene calls are TRBV4-2 and TRBJ1-1; D not certain. The CDR3 totals 14 residues. The germline CDR1 and CDR2 sequences are LGHNA and YNFKEQ. V was cut by 0 bases and J by 9 bases, with 14 bases left in between. The CDR3 sequence: CASSQDSGPGKAFF. CDR3 nucleotides: TGTGCCAGCAGCCAAGATAGCGGGCCCGGGAAAGCTTTCTTT.

This chain links TRBV27 with TRBJ2-1, with 9 bases lining up with TRBD2. V was clipped by 5 bases and J by 13 bases; unmatched bases: 9. The CDR3 is 13 residues long. Germline V gene lookup returns CDR1 MNHEY and CDR2 SMNVEV (reference sequence). The CDR3 region has the DNA TGTGCCAGCAGTGATCAGGGACTAGCCCCTCAGTTCTTC. It codes for CASSDQGLAPQFF.

This clone has a handful of counts. The chain links TRBV5-8 to TRBJ1-5, with 8 nucleotides matching TRBD1. Trimming at V came to 4 bases and at J to 1 base, leaving 10 bases not matched to a gene. This CDR3 spans 17 amino acids. The germline gives CDR1 SGHTS, CDR2 YDEGEE. Here the CDR3 reads CASSKIFRGQSNQPQHF. The CDR3 DNA reads as TGTGCCAGCAGCAAAATATTCAGGGGGCAAAGCAATCAGCCCCAGCATTTT.

The chain employs TRBV6-5 and TRBJ2-5; possible D gene TRBD2, 7 bases. This CDR3 is 15 amino acids long. V lost 0 bases, J lost 5 bases, and 13 bases lay in between. Germline V lookup: CDR1 MNHEY, CDR2 SVGAGI. CDR3 protein: CASSYSTKGGETQYF. CDR3 DNA: TGTGCCAGCAGTTACTCGACCAAGGGGGGGGAGACCCAGTACTTC.

The chain uses TRBV10-3 and TRBJ1-1, with unresolved D. Germline CDR1 reads ENHRY; CDR2 reads SYGVKD. CDR3 length: 16 residues. The V and J ends lost 3 bases and 4 bases respectively, with 18 bases between them. The CDR3, as DNA: TGTGCCATCAGTGAAACTGCGTTCTCAGGAGGCACTGAAGCTTTCTTT. Its protein product is CAISETAFSGGTEAFF.

The chain combines TRBV7-6 with TRBJ1-3; D is uncertain. Germline CDR1 and CDR2: SGHVS and FNYEAQ. With 6 bases removed from V and 0 bases from J, the gap between germline ends came to 6 bases. The CDR3 is made up of 13 amino acids. CDR3 nucleotide sequence: TGTGCCAGCAGTCAGAACTCTGGAAACACCATATATTTT. Translated, it gives CASSQNSGNTIYF. The full variable domain, completed using reference TRBV7-6 and TRBJ1-3, is GAGVSQSPRYKVTKRGQDVALRCDPISGHVSLYWYRQALGQGPEFLTYFNYEAQQDKSGLPNDRFSAERPEGSISTLTIQRTEQRDSAMYRCASSQNSGNTIYFGEGSWLTVV.

The rearrangement links TRBV7-9 to TRBJ1-2, with a possible D match to TRBD1 (6 bases). The CDR3 is 16 residues long. CDR1 is SEHNR and CDR2 is FQNEAQ in the germline V gene (reference sequence). V gave up 5 bases and J gave up 6 bases, with 22 bases separating them. The CDR3 loop reads CASSPQGSGGRNGYTF. The CDR3 DNA follows: TGTGCCAGCAGCCCTCAAGGGTCGGGGGGCAGGAATGGCTACACCTTC.

The genes are TRBV5-1 and TRBJ1-2, with a possible D match to TRBD1 (6 bases). The V end was cut by 4 bases, the J end by 2 bases, with 12 bases between. The CDR3 sequence is 14 residues long. Germline values: CDR1 SGHRS, CDR2 YFSETQ. For the CDR3, the DNA is TGCGCCAGCAGCGCGGCCGGGACAAACTATGGCTACACCTTC. Translating gives CASSAAGTNYGYTF. The complete variable domain, with remaining parts taken from reference TRBV5-1 and TRBJ1-2, reads KAGVTQTPRYLIKTRGQQVTLSCSPISGHRSVSWYQQTPGQGLQFLFEYFSETQRNKGNFPGRFSGRQFSNSRSEMNVSTLELGDSALYLCASSAAGTNYGYTFGSGTRLTVV.

The chain has TRBV4-1 and TRBJ1-5; D call uncertain. This CDR3 has 13 residues. V shed 1 base and J shed 2 bases, with 3 bases lying between them. Germline values: CDR1 MGHRA, CDR2 YSYEKL. The CDR3 DNA sequence: TGCGCCAGCAGCCAAGGGCGCAATCAGCCCCAGCATTTT. It yields the protein CASSQGRNQPQHF.

The chain couples TRBV2 to TRBJ1-2; D is unresolved. Trimming removed 1 base from V and 4 bases from J, with 13 bases in between. This CDR3 is built from 15 residues. CDR1 and CDR2 (germline): SNHLY, FYNNEI. Written as DNA, the CDR3 is TGTGCCAGCAGTGAAGGACCAGGCCCTCGCTATGGCTACACCTTC. Residues: CASSEGPGPRYGYTF.

CDR3 sequence: CASGDRAEQFF. CDR3 nucleotides: TGTGCCAGCGGAGACAGGGCTGAGCAGTTCTTC. The chain combines TRBV6-4 with TRBJ2-1; 7 nucleotides align to TRBD1. V shed 8 bases, J shed 9 bases, and the junction held 4 bases outside the gene matches. CDR1 is MRHNA and CDR2 is SNTAGT in the germline V gene. The CDR3 contains 11 residues.

This chain connects TRBV27 to TRBJ2-7; TRBD2 matches at 7 bases. Trimming at V came to 8 bases and at J to 5 bases, leaving 12 bases not matched to a gene. The CDR3 runs to 14 residues. CDR1 is MNHEY and CDR2 is SMNVEV in the germline V gene (reference sequence). The CDR3 sequence is CASFSGGGKDEQYF. The CDR3 DNA follows: TGTGCCAGCTTTTCGGGAGGCGGAAAGGACGAGCAGTACTTC.

The chain employs TRBV5-4 and TRBJ2-7; 14 nucleotides match TRBD2. CDR1 and CDR2 from the germline V gene are SGHNT and YYREEE (reference sequence). Losses at the gene ends were 3 bases for V and 7 bases for J; bases not matched to a gene: 15. The CDR3 length is 18 residues. The CDR3 reads CASSSGGLAGVVAQEQYF. CDR3 nucleotides: TGTGCCAGCAGCTCGGGGGGACTAGCGGGAGTCGTGGCTCAAGAGCAGTACTTC.

V is TRBV7-8 and J is TRBJ2-3; perhaps TRBD2 as D (5 bases). The germline CDR1 and CDR2 sequences are SGHVS and FQNEAQ. The CDR3 totals 15 residues. Trimming left V 0 bases short and J 3 bases short, with 10 bases between. This CDR3 reads CASSLAEAGTDTQYF. In nucleotides, the CDR3 is TGTGCCAGCAGCTTAGCGGAGGCGGGTACAGATACGCAGTATTTT.

This clone was detected a few times. The V gene is TRBV5-1, the J gene TRBJ1-4; D is perhaps TRBD1 (6 bases). The CDR3 spans 13 residues. In germline, CDR1 is SGHRS, CDR2 YFSETQ. V was clipped by 2 bases and J by 5 bases, with 7 bases between them. The CDR3 loop is CASSLGGNEKLFF. Here the CDR3 DNA reads TGCGCCAGCAGCTTAGGGGGAAATGAAAAACTGTTTTTT.

The chain links TRBV7-9 to TRBJ1-5, with 7 bases aligning to TRBD1. The J segment lost 6 bases and the V segment lost 3 bases, leaving 5 bases of the junction unmatched. The CDR3 runs 14 residues. The germline gives CDR1 SEHNR, CDR2 FQNEAQ (reference sequence). The CDR3 is CASSLSTGSQPQHF. The CDR3 nucleotides are TGTGCCAGCAGCTTGTCGACAGGGAGTCAGCCCCAGCATTTT.

V is TRBV10-3 and J is TRBJ1-6, with 8 nucleotides matching TRBD1. Trimming at V came to 4 bases and at J to 14 bases, leaving 13 bases not matched to a gene. This CDR3 contains 15 residues. Germline V gene sequence: CDR1 ENHRY, CDR2 SYGVKD. The CDR3 DNA reads TGTGCCATCAGTGGAACGGGACAGGCCACGTTATCCCTCCACTTT. It codes for CAISGTGQATLSLHF.

The chain couples TRBV2 to TRBJ2-5; D call uncertain. The CDR3 is 11 amino acids. V gave up 6 bases and J gave up 3 bases, with 5 bases separating them. Germline V gene data show CDR1 as SNHLY and CDR2 as FYNNEI. The DNA for the CDR3 is TGTGCCAGCAGAGCCGAAGAGACCCAGTACTTC. This sequence encodes CASRAEETQYF.